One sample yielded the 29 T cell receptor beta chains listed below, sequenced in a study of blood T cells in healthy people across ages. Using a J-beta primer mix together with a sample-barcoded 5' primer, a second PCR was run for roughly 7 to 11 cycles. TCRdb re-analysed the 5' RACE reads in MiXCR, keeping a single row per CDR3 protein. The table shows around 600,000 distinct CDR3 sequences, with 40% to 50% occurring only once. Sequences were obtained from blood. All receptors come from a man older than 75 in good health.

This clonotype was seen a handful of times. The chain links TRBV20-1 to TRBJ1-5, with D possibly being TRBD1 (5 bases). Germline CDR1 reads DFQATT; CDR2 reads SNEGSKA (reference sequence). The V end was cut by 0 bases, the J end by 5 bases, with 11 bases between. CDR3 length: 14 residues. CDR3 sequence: CSARDGDGYQPQHF. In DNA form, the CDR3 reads TGCAGTGCTAGAGATGGGGACGGGTATCAGCCCCAGCATTTT.

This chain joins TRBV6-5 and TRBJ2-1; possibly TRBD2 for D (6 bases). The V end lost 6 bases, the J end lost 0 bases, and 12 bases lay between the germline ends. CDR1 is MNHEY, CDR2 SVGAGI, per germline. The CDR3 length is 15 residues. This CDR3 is CASSLATFSYNEQFF. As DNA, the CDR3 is TGTGCCAGCAGCCTAGCGACTTTCTCCTACAATGAGCAGTTCTTC.

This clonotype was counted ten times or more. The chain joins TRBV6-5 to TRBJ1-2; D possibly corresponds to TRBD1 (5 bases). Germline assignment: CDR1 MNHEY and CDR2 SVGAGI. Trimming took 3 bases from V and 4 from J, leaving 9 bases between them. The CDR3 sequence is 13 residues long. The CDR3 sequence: CASSYSRAYGYTF. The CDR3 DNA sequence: TGTGCCAGCAGTTATTCCAGGGCCTATGGCTACACCTTC.

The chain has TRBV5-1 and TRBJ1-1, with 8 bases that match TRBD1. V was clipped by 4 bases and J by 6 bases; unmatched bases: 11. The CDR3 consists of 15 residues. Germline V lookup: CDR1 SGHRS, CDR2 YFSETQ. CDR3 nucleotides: TGCGCCAGCAGCGTTGGACAGGGAGGCTCCGCTGAAGCTTTCTTT. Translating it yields CASSVGQGGSAEAFF. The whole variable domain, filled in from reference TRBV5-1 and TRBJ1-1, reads KAGVTQTPRYLIKTRGQQVTLSCSPISGHRSVSWYQQTPGQGLQFLFEYFSETQRNKGNFPGRFSGRQFSNSRSEMNVSTLELGDSALYLCASSVGQGGSAEAFFGQGTRLTVV.

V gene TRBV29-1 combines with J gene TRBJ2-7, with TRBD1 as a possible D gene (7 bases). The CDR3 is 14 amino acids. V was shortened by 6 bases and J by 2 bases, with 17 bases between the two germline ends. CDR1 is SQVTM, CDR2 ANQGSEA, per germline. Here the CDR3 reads CSVRGGTEAYEQYF. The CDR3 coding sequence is TGCAGCGTCCGAGGCGGGACAGAGGCCTACGAGCAGTACTTC.

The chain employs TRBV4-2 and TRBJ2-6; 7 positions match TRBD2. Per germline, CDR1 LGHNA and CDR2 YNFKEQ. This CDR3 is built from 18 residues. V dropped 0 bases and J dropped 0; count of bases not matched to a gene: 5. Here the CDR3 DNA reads TGTGCCAGCAGCCAAGAAGGCCTAGCGGTCTCTGGGGCCAACGTCCTGACTTTC. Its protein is CASSQEGLAVSGANVLTF.

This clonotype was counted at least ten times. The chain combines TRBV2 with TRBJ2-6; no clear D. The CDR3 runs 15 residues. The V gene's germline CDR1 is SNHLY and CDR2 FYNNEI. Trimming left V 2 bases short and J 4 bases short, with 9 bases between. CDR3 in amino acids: CASSELTSGANVLTF. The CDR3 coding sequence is TGTGCCAGCAGTGAACTGACTTCAGGGGCCAACGTCCTGACTTTC.

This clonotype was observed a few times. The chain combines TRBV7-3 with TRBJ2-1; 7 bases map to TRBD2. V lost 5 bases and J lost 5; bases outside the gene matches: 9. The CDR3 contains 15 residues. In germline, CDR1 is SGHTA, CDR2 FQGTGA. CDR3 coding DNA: TGTGCCAGCAGCCGATTAAAGGGGACTAACAATGAGCAGTTCTTC. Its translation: CASSRLKGTNNEQFF.

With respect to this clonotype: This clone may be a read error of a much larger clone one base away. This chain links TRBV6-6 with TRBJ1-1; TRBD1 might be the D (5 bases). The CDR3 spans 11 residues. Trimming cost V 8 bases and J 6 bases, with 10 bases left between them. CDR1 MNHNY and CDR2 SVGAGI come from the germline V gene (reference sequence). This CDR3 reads CASSGVAEAFF. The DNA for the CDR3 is TGTGCCAGCTCGGGGGTGGCTGAAGCTTTCTTT.

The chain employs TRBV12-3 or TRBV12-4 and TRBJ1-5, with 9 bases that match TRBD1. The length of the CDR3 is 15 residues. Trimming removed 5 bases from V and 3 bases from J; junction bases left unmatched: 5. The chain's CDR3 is CASSTQGALNQPQHF. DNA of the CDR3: TGTGCCAGCAGTACACAGGGGGCCCTCAATCAGCCCCAGCATTTT.

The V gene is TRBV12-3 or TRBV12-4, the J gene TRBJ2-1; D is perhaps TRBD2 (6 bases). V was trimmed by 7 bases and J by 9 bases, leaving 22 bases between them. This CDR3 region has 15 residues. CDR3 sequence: CASNPRGSPEGEQFF. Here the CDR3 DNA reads TGTGCCAGCAACCCTCGGGGGTCCCCGGAGGGTGAGCAGTTCTTC.

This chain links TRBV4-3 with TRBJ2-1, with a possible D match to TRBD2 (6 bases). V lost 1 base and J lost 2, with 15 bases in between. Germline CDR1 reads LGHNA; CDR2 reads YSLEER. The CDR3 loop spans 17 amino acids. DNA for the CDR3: TGCGCCAGCAGCCAAGTGATCGGGGACTTGACCTACAATGAGCAGTTCTTC. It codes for CASSQVIGDLTYNEQFF.

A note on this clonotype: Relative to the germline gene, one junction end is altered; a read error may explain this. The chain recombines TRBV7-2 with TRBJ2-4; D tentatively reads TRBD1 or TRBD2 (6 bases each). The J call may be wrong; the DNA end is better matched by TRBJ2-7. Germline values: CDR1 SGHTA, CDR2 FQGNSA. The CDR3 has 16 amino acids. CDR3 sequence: CASILGGLRTGDEQYF. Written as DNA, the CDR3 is TGTGCCAGCATCTTAGGGGGACTCAGGACGGGAGACGAGCAGTACTTC.

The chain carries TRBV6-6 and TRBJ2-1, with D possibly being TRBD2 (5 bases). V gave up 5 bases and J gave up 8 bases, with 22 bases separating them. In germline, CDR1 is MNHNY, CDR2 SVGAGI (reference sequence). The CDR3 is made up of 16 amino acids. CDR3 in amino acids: CASSPWRTGSPDEQFF. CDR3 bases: TGTGCCAGCAGTCCCTGGAGGACCGGGTCGCCGGATGAGCAGTTCTTC.

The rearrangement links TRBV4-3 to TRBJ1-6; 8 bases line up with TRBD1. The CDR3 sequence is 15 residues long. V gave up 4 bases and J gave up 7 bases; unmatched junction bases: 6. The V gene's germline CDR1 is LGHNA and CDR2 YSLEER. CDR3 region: CASSRRTGQNSPLHF. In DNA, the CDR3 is TGCGCCAGCAGCCGTCGGACAGGGCAAAATTCACCCCTCCACTTT.

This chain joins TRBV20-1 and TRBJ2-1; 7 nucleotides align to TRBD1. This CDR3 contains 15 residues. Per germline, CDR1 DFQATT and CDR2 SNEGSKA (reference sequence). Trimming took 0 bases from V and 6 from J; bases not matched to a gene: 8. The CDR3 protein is CSARDSRTGPNEQFF. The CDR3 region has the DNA TGCAGTGCTAGAGATTCCCGGACAGGACCCAATGAGCAGTTCTTC.

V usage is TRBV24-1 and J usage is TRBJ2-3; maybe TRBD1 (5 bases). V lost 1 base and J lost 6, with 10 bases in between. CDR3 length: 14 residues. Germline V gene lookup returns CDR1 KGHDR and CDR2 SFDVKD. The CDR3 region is CATSDFGRGDTQYF. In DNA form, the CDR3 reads TGTGCCACCAGTGATTTTGGAAGGGGCGATACGCAGTATTTT.

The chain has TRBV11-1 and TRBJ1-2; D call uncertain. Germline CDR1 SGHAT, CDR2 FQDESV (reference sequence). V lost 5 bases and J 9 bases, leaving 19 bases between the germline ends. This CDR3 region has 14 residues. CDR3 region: CASSLQVGGASYTF. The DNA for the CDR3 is TGTGCCAGCAGCCTGCAGGTTGGAGGAGCCAGCTACACCTTC.

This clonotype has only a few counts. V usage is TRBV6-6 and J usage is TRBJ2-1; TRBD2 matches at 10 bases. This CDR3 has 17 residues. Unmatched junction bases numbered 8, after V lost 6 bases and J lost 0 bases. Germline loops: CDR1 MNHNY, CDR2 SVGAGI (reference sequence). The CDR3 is CASRQTSGRSSYNEQFF. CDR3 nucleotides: TGTGCCAGCAGGCAGACTAGCGGGCGAAGCTCCTACAATGAGCAGTTCTTC.

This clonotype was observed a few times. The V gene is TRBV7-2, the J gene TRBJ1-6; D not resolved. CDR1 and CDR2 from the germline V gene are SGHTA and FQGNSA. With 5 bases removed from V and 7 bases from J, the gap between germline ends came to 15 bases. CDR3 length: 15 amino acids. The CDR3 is CASSPREGSNSPLHF. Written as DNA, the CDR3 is TGTGCCAGCAGCCCAAGGGAGGGTAGCAATTCACCCCTCCACTTT.

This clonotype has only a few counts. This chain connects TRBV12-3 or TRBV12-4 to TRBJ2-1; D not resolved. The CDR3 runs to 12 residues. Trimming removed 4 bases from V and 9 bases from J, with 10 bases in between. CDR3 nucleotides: TGTGCCAGCAGTTCCTTAGTGAGTGAGCAGTTCTTC. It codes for CASSSLVSEQFF.

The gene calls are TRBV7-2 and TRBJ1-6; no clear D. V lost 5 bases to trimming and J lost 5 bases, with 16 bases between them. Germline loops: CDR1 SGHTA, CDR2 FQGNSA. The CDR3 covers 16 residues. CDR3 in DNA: TGTGCCAGCAGCCCTGCGCCGGGCCTCAATAATTCACCCCTCCACTTT. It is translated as CASSPAPGLNNSPLHF.

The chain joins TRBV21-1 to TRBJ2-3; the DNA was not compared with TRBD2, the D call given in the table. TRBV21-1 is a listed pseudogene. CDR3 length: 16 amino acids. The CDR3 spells CASSKVSSGRAHTQYF. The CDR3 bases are TGTGCCAGCAGCAAAGTTTCTAGCGGGAGGGCTCATACGCAGTATTTT.

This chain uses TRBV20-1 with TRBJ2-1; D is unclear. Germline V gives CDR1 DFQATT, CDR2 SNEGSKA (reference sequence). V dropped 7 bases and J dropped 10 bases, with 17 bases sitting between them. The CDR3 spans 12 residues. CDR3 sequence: CSVSRRASEQFF. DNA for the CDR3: TGCAGTGTTTCTCGGCGCGCGAGCGAGCAGTTCTTC.

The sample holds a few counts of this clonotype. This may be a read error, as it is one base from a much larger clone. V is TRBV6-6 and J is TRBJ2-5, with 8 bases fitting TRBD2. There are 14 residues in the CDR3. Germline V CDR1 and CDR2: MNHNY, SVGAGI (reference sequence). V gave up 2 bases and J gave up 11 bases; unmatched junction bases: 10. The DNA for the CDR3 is TGTGCCAGCAGTTACGACGGGGGGGCGTCTGAGCAGTACTTC. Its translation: CASSYDGGASEQYF.

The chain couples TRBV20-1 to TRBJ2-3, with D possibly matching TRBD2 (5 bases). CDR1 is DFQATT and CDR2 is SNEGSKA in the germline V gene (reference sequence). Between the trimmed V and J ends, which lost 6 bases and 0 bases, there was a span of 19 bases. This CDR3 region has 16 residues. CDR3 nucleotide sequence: TGCAGTGCCCTCGCTTGGTATGCGGGTAGCACAGATACGCAGTATTTT. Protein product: CSALAWYAGSTDTQYF.

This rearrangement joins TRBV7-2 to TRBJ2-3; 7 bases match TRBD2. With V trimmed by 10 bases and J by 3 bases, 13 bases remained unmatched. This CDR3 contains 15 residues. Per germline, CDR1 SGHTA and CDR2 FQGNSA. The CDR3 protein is CANRLRASGTDTQYF. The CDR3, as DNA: TGTGCCAACAGATTAAGGGCTAGCGGTACAGATACGCAGTATTTT.

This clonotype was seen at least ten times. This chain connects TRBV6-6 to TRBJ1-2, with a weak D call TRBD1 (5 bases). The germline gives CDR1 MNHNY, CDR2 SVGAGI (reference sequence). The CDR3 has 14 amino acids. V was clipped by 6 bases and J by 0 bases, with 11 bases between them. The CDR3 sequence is CASRLQASNYGYTF. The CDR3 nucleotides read TGTGCCAGCAGATTACAGGCATCTAACTATGGCTACACCTTC.

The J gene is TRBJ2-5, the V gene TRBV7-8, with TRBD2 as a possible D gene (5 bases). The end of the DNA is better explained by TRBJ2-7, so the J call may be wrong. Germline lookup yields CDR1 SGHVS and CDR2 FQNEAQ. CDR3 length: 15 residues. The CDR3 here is CASSLLSRGRYEQYF. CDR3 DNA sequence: TGTGCCAGCAGTCTTCTAAGTCGGGGTCGCTACGAGCAGTACTTC.